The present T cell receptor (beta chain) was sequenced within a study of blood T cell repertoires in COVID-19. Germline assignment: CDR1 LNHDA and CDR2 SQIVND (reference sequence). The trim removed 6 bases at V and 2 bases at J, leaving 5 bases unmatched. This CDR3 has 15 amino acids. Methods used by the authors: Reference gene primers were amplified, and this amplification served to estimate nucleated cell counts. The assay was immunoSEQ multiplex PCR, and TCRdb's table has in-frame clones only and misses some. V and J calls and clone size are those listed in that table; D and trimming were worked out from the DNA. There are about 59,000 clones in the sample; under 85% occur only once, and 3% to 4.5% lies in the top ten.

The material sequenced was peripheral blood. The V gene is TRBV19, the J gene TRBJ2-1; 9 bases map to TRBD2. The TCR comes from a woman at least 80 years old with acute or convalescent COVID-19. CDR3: CASRLRGGAYNEQFF. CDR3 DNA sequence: TGTGCCAGTAGATTGCGGGGGGGCGCCTACAATGAGCAGTTCTTC.